The clone carrying this T cell receptor beta chain occurred a few times. What it binds is not known. Unique molecular identifiers featured in how the TCRbeta library was prepared. Via MiXCR, TCRdb re-called the PCR reads, giving one row per CDR3 protein. In the table there are around 120,000 distinct CDR3 sequences, roughly 23% of which are singletons. The data stem from a study of T-cell reconstitution after alpha-beta-depleted transplantation in children. Study outcomes and limitations: In patients about two months after transplant, alpha-beta T cells reportedly arose from several hundred expanded graft clones. By one year post-transplant, T-cell counts and diversity largely arose from T cells that were newly produced. Surviving recipient T cells and thymic progenitors underlay high day-60 TCRbeta diversity in some patients.

This sequence originates from a male patient aged 2 to 10 who had a stem cell transplant for chronic granulomatous disease, so the T cells may come from the graft donor. Source: PBMCs, mostly from graft donor cells, taken 180 days after TCRalphabeta/CD19-depleted stem cell transplant.

CDR3 nucleotides: TGTGCCAGCAGTTACACTTCCGGGACAGGGTTCAATGAGCAGTTCTTC. Protein product: CASSYTSGTGFNEQFF. J is TRBJ2-1 and V is TRBV6-5; TRBD1 aligns across 9 bases. CDR3 length: 16 residues. From germline, CDR1 is MNHEY and CDR2 SVGAGI. Trimming removed 2 bases from V and 6 bases from J; junction bases left unmatched: 8.